The 25 T cell receptor beta chains given below trace back to one sample, sequenced in a study of blood T cell repertoires in COVID-19. TCRdb's copy holds only in-frame clones and misses some; the assay was immunoSEQ multiplex PCR. The table records about 260,000 clones, 88% of them present only once. Material: peripheral blood. Source of these receptors: a human donor in a cohort sampled during active COVID-19.

The gene calls are TRBV2 and TRBJ2-7; 8 nucleotides line up with TRBD2. The CDR3 has 14 residues. Germline loops: CDR1 SNHLY, CDR2 FYNNEI. V gave up 8 bases and J gave up 2 bases; unmatched junction bases: 8. CDR3 sequence reads: CASLFGGGTYEQYF. CDR3 DNA sequence: TGTGCCAGCCTGTTCGGCGGGGGGACCTACGAGCAGTACTTC.

V and J are TRBV6-5 and TRBJ1-2, with D perhaps matching TRBD1 (6 bases). This CDR3 comprises 12 residues. Trimming took off 4 bases at V and 7 bases at J, with 10 bases between the two ends. CDR1 and CDR2 (germline): MNHEY, SVGAGI. This chain's CDR3 is CASSSGTFGYTF. The CDR3 nucleotides read TGTGCCAGCAGTTCCGGGACATTTGGCTACACCTTC.

The chain combines TRBV19 with TRBJ1-2; 7 nucleotides match TRBD1. The germline gives CDR1 LNHDA, CDR2 SQIVND (reference sequence). The CDR3 contains 13 residues. The J segment lost 8 bases and the V segment lost 9 bases, leaving 12 bases of the junction unmatched. DNA for the CDR3: TGTGCCAGCATCAAAGACAGGGCGGGAGGCTACACCTTC. Translation: CASIKDRAGGYTF.

J is TRBJ2-7 and V is TRBV7-2; 8 positions match TRBD2. The CDR3 spans 15 residues. Trimming cost V 5 bases and J 5 bases; bases outside gene matches: 11. Germline values: CDR1 SGHTA, CDR2 FQGNSA. CDR3 DNA sequence: TGTGCCAGCAGCATAGGCGGGGGGCTCAATAACGAGCAGTACTTC. It specifies CASSIGGGLNNEQYF.

This chain links TRBV7-2 with TRBJ1-1, with unresolved D. V lost 7 bases and J lost 1, with 13 bases in between. CDR3 size: 14 residues. Germline CDR1 reads SGHTA; CDR2 reads FQGNSA. The CDR3 bases are TGTGCCAGCACCCAAATGCAGGAGAACACTGAAGCTTTCTTT. Protein product: CASTQMQENTEAFF. Full variable domain (rest looked up from reference TRBV7-2 and TRBJ1-1): GAGVSQSPSNKVTEKGKDVELRCDPISGHTALYWYRQSLGQGLEFLIYFQGNSAPDKSGLPSDRFSAERTGGSVSTLTIQRTQQEDSAVYLCASTQMQENTEAFFGQGTRLTVV.

The chain uses TRBV6-5 and TRBJ1-1; TRBD1 might be the D (5 bases). CDR3 length equals 13 residues. Germline V gene sequence: CDR1 MNHEY, CDR2 SVGAGI. With 6 bases removed from V and 6 bases from J, the gap between germline ends came to 14 bases. Written as DNA, the CDR3 is TGTGCCAGCAGGAAGCGGGGGGACCCTGAAGCTTTCTTT. Translating gives CASRKRGDPEAFF.

This sequence joins TRBV28 and TRBJ2-7; the D gene is possibly TRBD2 (5 bases). The germline V gene encodes CDR1 MDHEN and CDR2 SYDVKM. The CDR3 is 15 residues long. Trimming removed 4 bases from V and 6 bases from J, with 19 bases in between. This chain's CDR3 is CASSSRDSDVREQYF. In DNA, the CDR3 is TGTGCCAGCAGTTCCCGGGATTCGGACGTCCGCGAGCAGTACTTC.

The chain has TRBV9 and TRBJ2-3; the match to TRBD2 covers 7 bases. This CDR3 is built from 15 residues. The germline V gene encodes CDR1 SGDLS and CDR2 YYNGEE. Trimming removed 0 bases from V and 3 bases from J; junction bases left unmatched: 4. Here the CDR3 DNA reads TGTGCCAGCAGCGTAGTCGAGGGACTAACAGATACGCAGTATTTT. Translation gives CASSVVEGLTDTQYF.

The chain joins TRBV6-6 to TRBJ2-4; D remains ambiguous. Germline values: CDR1 MNHNY, CDR2 SVGAGI (reference sequence). The CDR3 covers 14 residues. V lost 3 bases to trimming and J lost 8 bases, with 14 bases between them. The CDR3 coding sequence is TGTGCCAGCAGTTATTCGGCGAGTGCGGACATTCAGTACTTC. This sequence encodes CASSYSASADIQYF.

J is TRBJ1-3 and V is TRBV6-2 or TRBV6-3; 7 nucleotides line up with TRBD1. Germline lookup yields CDR1 MNHEY and CDR2 SVGEGT. The CDR3 extends over 17 amino acids. The V segment lost 4 bases and the J segment 0 bases; nucleotides outside the gene matches: 9. The CDR3 region is CASSFRTGQDSGNTIYF. The CDR3 DNA follows: TGTGCCAGCAGTTTCAGGACAGGACAAGACTCTGGAAACACCATATATTTT.

The chain has TRBV4-1 and TRBJ2-4, with D unclear. The CDR3 has 14 residues. V was trimmed by 3 bases and J by 8 bases, leaving 14 bases between them. Germline values: CDR1 MGHRA, CDR2 YSYEKL. Here the CDR3 reads CASSHPNDLDIQYF. The CDR3 DNA is TGCGCCAGCAGCCATCCCAATGACTTGGACATTCAGTACTTC.

The J gene is TRBJ1-2, the V gene TRBV7-8; D is possibly TRBD1 (5 bases). Germline V gene data show CDR1 as SGHVS and CDR2 as FQNEAQ. V lost 2 bases to trimming and J lost 9 bases, with 10 bases between them. The CDR3 contains 12 residues. CDR3 in amino acids: CASSLQGGRYTF. The CDR3, as DNA: TGTGCCAGCAGCTTACAGGGAGGTCGCTACACCTTC.

This chain links TRBV13 with TRBJ2-7; TRBD1 matches 7 bases. CDR1 is PRHDT, CDR2 FYEKMQ, per germline (reference sequence). V gave up 5 bases and J gave up 3 bases; unmatched junction bases: 13. This CDR3 has 16 residues. CDR3 DNA: TGTGCCAGCAGCGCAGCTAACAGGGGAAGTATCTACGAGCAGTACTTC. Translated: CASSAANRGSIYEQYF.

This clone was recorded only once. This chain connects TRBV5-1 to TRBJ2-3, with 7 bases lining up with TRBD2. Germline CDR1 SGHRS, CDR2 YFSETQ. Trimming at V came to 0 bases and at J to 15 bases, leaving 10 bases not matched to a gene. The CDR3 runs to 13 residues. Here the CDR3 DNA reads TGCGCCAGCAGCTTGGCCAGTGACGGGGGGTTCTATTTT. It encodes CASSLASDGGFYF.

The chain recombines TRBV19 with TRBJ1-2; TRBD1 agrees at 11 bases. Germline CDR1 and CDR2: LNHDA and SQIVND (reference sequence). This CDR3 spans 16 amino acids. V shed 3 bases and J 8 bases; nucleotides not matched to a gene: 11. CDR3 protein: CASSILTGQGAEGYTF. Here the CDR3 DNA reads TGTGCCAGTAGTATCCTTACCGGACAGGGGGCTGAGGGCTACACCTTC.

This chain joins TRBV7-2 and TRBJ1-1; D remains unclear. Germline V gene data show CDR1 as SGHTA and CDR2 as FQGNSA. V lost 1 base, J lost 0 bases, and 12 bases lay in between. The length of the CDR3 is 16 residues. CDR3 DNA: TGTGCCAGCAGCTTAGTGGGCCAGCCACTGAACACTGAAGCTTTCTTT. Translating it yields CASSLVGQPLNTEAFF.

Concerning this clone: Other DNA sequences in the sample encode the same CDR3. This sequence joins TRBV20-1 and TRBJ1-1; D is unresolved. CDR1 and CDR2 from the germline V gene are DFQATT and SNEGSKA (reference sequence). The CDR3 length is 12 residues. V dropped 3 bases and J dropped 1 base, with 6 bases sitting between them. The CDR3 loop reads CSASGGNTEAFF. DNA for the CDR3: TGCAGTGCTAGTGGCGGGAACACTGAAGCTTTCTTT.

This clone turned up a few times. The J gene is TRBJ1-1, the V gene TRBV5-1; 7 bases line up with TRBD1. The V and J ends lost 2 bases and 6 bases, in that order; junction bases with no gene match: 4. This CDR3 spans 13 amino acids. Germline CDR1 reads SGHRS; CDR2 reads YFSETQ. The CDR3 DNA follows: TGCGCCAGCAGCTTAGGACAGGCTTCTGAAGCTTTCTTT. Translating gives CASSLGQASEAFF.

This chain joins TRBV21-1 and TRBJ1-1; TRBD1, the D gene given by the table, was not confirmed from the DNA. TRBV21-1 is annotated as a pseudogene. The CDR3 has 15 residues. The CDR3 region is CASSKPGQADTEAFF. CDR3 DNA sequence: TGTGCCAGCAGCAAACCGGGACAAGCCGACACTGAAGCTTTCTTT.

The gene calls are TRBV15 and TRBJ2-3, with 12 bases aligning to TRBD2. The germline V gene has CDR1 LNHNV and CDR2 YYDKDF (reference sequence). The ends lost 4 bases at V and 7 bases at J; junction bases unmatched: 12. The CDR3 totals 17 residues. The DNA for the CDR3 is TGTGCCACCAGCACATCCCTTCTAGCGGGAGGGGTAAATACGCAGTATTTT. As protein: CATSTSLLAGGVNTQYF.

This clone was counted a single time. The chain is built from TRBV19 and TRBJ2-2; 9 bases align to TRBD1. Germline CDR1 is LNHDA and CDR2 is SQIVND (reference sequence). V gave up 3 bases and J gave up 4 bases; unmatched junction bases: 9. The CDR3 is 17 residues long. The CDR3 DNA reads as TGTGCCAGTAGTATTGGGGGACAGGGAAGAGGCACCGGGGAGCTGTTTTTT. Amino acid sequence: CASSIGGQGRGTGELFF.

The genes are TRBV30 and TRBJ2-7; 10 bases align to TRBD2. Germline CDR1 is GTSNPN and CDR2 is SVGIG (reference sequence). The V gene end was trimmed by 0 bases and the J gene end by 5 bases; junction bases not matched to a gene: 7. CDR3 length equals 15 residues. CDR3 sequence: CAWSVQSGRVDEQYF. Here the CDR3 DNA reads TGTGCCTGGAGTGTACAGAGCGGGAGGGTGGACGAGCAGTACTTC. Full variable domain (outside the CDR3, taken from reference TRBV30 and TRBJ2-7): SQTIHQWPATLVQPVGSPLSLECTVEGTSNPNLYWYRQAAGRGLQLLFYSVGIGQISSEVPQNLSASRPQDRQFILSSKKLLLSDSGFYLCAWSVQSGRVDEQYFGPGTRLTVT.

This chain links TRBV7-2 with TRBJ2-7; D may be TRBD1 (5 bases). The CDR3 extends over 14 amino acids. Germline CDR1 is SGHTA and CDR2 is FQGNSA. V lost 3 bases, J lost 5 bases, and 14 bases lay in between. The CDR3 loop is CASSFRQGGDEQYF. CDR3 nucleotides: TGTGCCAGCAGCTTTAGGCAGGGTGGGGACGAGCAGTACTTC.

The rearrangement joins TRBV4-3 to TRBJ2-6; 8 bases map to TRBD1. Germline values: CDR1 LGHNA, CDR2 YSLEER. V lost 4 bases, J lost 4 bases, and 6 bases stayed unmatched. The CDR3 sequence is 16 residues long. The CDR3 reads CASSLEDRAGANVLTF. In nucleotides, the CDR3 is TGCGCCAGCAGCCTAGAGGACAGGGCCGGGGCCAACGTCCTGACTTTC.

The chain has TRBV5-1 and TRBJ2-5, with 7 bases lining up with TRBD1. J lost 5 bases, V lost 3 bases, and 4 bases had no gene match. The CDR3 sequence is 13 residues long. CDR1 is SGHRS and CDR2 is YFSETQ in the germline V gene. The CDR3, as DNA: TGCGCCAGCAGCTCCCTGGACAGGGAGACCCAGTACTTC. Its translation is CASSSLDRETQYF.